Given below is one T cell receptor beta chain in context. The antigen remains undetermined. CDR1 and CDR2 (germline): SGHAT, FQNNGV. CDR3 length: 13 residues. V was shortened by 8 bases and J by 9 bases, with 17 bases between the two germline ends. Regarding time point: pre-sensitization, week 0. Treatment denoted: therapeutic diphenylcyclopropenone sensitization with weekly scalp DPC. The total RNA was obtained from whole blood that was not fractionated. These data are taken from a study of human T cells and chemical hapten exposure. Findings of the study overall: There was no change with DPC sensitization in TCRs above 1 in 1000 frequency.

Source study methods: Counting gave a median of about 89,000 TCRs per sample, with values ranging from 23,224 to 690,600. One entry per CDR3 protein, called by TCRdb with MiXCR from the RACE reads. V and J calls and clone size were set by TCRdb, not the authors. The data show 120,000 or so distinct CDR3 sequences, approximately 13% seen once. This TCR was recovered from a woman younger than 30 with alopecia areata. Some clones in this sample may be carry-over from other donors' samples. The J gene is TRBJ2-1, the V gene TRBV11-2; perhaps TRBD1 as D (5 bases). Here the sequenced sample was whole blood, taken in connection with sensitization to the hapten diphenylcyclopropenone (DPC). The CDR3 DNA is TGTGCCAGCCAATGGGGCGGAATAAGTGAGCAGTTCTTC. Residues: CASQWGGISEQFF.